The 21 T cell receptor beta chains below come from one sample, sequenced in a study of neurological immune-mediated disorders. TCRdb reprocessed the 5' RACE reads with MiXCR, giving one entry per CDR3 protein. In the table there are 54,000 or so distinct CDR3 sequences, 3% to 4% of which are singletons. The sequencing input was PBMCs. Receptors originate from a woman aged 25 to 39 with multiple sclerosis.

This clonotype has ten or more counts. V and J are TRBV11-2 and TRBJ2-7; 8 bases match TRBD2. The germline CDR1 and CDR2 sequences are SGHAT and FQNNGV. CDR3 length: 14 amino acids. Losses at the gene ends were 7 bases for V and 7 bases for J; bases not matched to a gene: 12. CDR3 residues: CASTFAVQRGEQYF. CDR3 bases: TGTGCCAGCACCTTCGCGGTGCAGCGGGGGGAGCAGTACTTC. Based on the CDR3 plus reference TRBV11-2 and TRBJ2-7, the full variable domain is EAGVAQSPRYKIIEKRQSVAFWCNPISGHATLYWYQQILGQGPKLLIQFQNNGVVDDSQLPKDRFSAERLKGVDSTLKIQPAKLEDSAVYLCASTFAVQRGEQYFGPGTRLTVT.

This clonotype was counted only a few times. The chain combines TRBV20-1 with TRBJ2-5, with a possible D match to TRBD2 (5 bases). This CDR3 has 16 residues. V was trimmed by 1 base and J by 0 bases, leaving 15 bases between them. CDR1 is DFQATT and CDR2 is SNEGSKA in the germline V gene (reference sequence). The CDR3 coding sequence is TGCAGTGCTAGAGGGTCTAGCAGACAATACCAAGAGACCCAGTACTTC. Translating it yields CSARGSSRQYQETQYF.

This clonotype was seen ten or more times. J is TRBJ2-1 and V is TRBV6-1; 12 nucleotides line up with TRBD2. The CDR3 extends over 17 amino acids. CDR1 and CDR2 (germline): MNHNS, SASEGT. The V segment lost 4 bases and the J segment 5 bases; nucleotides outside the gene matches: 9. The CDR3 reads CASSGTSGRKTHNEQFF. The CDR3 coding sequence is TGTGCCAGCAGTGGCACTAGCGGGAGGAAGACCCACAATGAGCAGTTCTTC.

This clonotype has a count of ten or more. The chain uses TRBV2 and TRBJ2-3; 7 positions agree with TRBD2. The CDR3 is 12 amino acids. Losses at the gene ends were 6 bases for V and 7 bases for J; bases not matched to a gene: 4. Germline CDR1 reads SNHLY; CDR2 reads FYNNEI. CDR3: CASRREGNTQYF. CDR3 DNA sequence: TGTGCCAGCAGGAGGGAGGGTAATACGCAGTATTTT.

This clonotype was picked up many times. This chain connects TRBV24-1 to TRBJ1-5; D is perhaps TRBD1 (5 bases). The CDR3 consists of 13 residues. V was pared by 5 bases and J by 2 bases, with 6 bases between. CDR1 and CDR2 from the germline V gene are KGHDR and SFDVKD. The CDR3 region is CATSGGGNQPQHF. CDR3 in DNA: TGTGCCACCAGTGGGGGGGGCAATCAGCCCCAGCATTTT.

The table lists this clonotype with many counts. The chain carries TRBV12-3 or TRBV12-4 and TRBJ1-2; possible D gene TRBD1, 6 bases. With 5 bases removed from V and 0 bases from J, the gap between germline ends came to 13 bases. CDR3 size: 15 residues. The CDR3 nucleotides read TGTGCCAGCAGTCCCGTTACAGGGACTAACTATGGCTACACCTTC. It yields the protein CASSPVTGTNYGYTF.

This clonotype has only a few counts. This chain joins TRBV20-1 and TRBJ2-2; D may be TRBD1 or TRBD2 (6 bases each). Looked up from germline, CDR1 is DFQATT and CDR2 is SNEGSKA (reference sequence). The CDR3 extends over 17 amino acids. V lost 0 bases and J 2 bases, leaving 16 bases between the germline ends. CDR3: CSARDPRGARNTGELFF. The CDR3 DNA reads TGCAGTGCTAGAGATCCTAGGGGGGCGCGAAACACCGGGGAGCTGTTTTTT.

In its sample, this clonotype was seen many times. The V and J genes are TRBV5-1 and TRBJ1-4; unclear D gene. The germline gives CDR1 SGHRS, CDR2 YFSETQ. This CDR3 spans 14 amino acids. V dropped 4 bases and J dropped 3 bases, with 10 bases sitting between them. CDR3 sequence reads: CASSLTRSNEKLFF. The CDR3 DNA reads TGCGCCAGCAGCCTCACACGATCTAATGAAAAACTGTTTTTT.

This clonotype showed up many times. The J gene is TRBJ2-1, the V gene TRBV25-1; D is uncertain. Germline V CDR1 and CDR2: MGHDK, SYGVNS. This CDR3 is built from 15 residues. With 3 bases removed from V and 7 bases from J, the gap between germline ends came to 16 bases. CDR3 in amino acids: CASSDLGSTSNEQFF. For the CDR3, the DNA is TGTGCCAGCAGTGACTTGGGTAGCACCTCGAATGAGCAGTTCTTC.

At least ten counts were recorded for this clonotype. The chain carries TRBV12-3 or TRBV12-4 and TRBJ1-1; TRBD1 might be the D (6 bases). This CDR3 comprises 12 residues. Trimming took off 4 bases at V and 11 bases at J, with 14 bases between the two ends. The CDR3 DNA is TGTGCCAGCAGTTCAACCAGGGGTGGGGCTTTCTTT. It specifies CASSSTRGGAFF.

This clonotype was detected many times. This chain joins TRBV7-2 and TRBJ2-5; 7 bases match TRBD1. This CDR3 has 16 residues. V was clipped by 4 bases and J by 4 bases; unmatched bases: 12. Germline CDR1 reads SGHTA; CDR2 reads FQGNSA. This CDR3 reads CASSSAGTVIRETQYF. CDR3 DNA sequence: TGTGCCAGCAGCTCGGCCGGGACAGTAATTAGAGAGACCCAGTACTTC.

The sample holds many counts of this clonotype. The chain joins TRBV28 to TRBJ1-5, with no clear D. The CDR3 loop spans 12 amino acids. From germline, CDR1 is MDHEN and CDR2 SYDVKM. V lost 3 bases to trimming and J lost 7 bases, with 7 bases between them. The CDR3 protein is CASSFLRQPQHF. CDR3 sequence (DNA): TGTGCCAGCAGTTTCTTGAGGCAGCCCCAGCATTTT. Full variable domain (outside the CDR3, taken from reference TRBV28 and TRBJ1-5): DVKVTQSSRYLVKRTGEKVFLECVQDMDHENMFWYRQDPGLGLRLIYFSYDVKMKEKGDIPEGYSVSREKKERFSLILESASTNQTSMYLCASSFLRQPQHFGDGTRLSIL.

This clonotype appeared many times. The CDR3: CASSERSAWNTGELFF. The CDR3 DNA reads TGTGCCAGCAGCGAAAGGTCAGCCTGGAACACCGGGGAGCTGTTTTTT. The chain employs TRBV3-1 and TRBJ2-2; D gene unclear. The germline V and J ends were trimmed by 5 bases and 1 base, with 14 bases remaining between them. The CDR3 has 16 amino acids. Germline V lookup: CDR1 LGHDT, CDR2 YNNKEL (reference sequence).

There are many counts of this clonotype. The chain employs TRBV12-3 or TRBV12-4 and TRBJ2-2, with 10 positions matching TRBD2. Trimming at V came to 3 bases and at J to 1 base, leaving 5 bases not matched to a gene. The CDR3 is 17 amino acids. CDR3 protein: CASSFVTSGRNTGELFF. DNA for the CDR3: TGTGCCAGCAGTTTCGTGACTAGCGGGCGGAACACCGGGGAGCTGTTTTTT.

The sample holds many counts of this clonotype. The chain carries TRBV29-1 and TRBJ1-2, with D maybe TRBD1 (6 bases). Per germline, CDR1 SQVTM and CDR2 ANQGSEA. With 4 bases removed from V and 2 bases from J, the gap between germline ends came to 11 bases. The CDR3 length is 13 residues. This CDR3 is CSVVGGANYGYTF. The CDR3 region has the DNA TGCAGCGTTGTGGGGGGGGCGAACTATGGCTACACCTTC.

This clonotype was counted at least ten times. This chain's CDR3 is CASSGARGGAQRDTQYF. Here the CDR3 DNA reads TGTGCCAGCAGCGGGGCTCGCGGGGGGGCCCAAAGAGATACGCAGTATTTT. The chain couples TRBV5-4 to TRBJ2-3; 9 nucleotides match TRBD2. Trimming took 4 bases from V and 5 from J; bases not matched to a gene: 14. This CDR3 spans 17 amino acids. CDR1 is SGHNT, CDR2 YYREEE, per germline (reference sequence).

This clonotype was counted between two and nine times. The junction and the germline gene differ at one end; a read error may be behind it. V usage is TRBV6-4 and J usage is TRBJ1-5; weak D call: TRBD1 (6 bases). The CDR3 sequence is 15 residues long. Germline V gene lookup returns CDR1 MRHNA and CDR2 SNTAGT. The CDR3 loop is CASAREGGPNQPQNF. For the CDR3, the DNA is TGTGCCAGCGCCCGGGAGGGGGGCCCAAATCAGCCCCAGAATTTT.

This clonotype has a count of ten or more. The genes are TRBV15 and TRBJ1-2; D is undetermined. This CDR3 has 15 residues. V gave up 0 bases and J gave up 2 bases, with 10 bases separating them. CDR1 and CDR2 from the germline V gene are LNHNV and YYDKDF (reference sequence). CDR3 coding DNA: TGTGCCACCAGCAGAGATCTTTCAGTAAACTATGGCTACACCTTC. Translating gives CATSRDLSVNYGYTF.

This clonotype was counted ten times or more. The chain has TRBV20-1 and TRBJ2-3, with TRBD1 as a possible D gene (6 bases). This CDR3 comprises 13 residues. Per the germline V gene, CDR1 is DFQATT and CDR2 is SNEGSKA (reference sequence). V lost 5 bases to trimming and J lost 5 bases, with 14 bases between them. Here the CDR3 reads CSAGRGSQDTQYF. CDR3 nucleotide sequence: TGCAGTGCTGGTAGGGGGTCGCAAGATACGCAGTATTTT.

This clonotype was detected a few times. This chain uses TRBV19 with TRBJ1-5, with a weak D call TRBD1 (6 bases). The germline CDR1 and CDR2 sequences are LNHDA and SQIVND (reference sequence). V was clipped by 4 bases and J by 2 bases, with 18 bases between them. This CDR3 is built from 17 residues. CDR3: CASSTLTGIGGNQPQHF. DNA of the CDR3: TGTGCCAGTAGTACTTTAACAGGGATTGGGGGCAATCAGCCCCAGCATTTT.

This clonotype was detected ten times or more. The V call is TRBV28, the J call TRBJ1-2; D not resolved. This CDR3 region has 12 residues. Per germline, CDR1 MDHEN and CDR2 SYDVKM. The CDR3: CASRGQPLGYTF. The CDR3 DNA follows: TGTGCGTCGCGCGGGCAGCCACTCGGCTACACCTTC.